The sequence of this T cell receptor beta chain was determined in a study of blood T cell repertoires in COVID-19. Across the whole study: Acute and convalescent COVID-19 specimens originated in the United States, Italy and Spain.

Grouping used clinical history reported by participants in a survey and questionnaire. Generated by immunoSEQ multiplex PCR, the TCRdb table keeps only in-frame clones and is missing some. The table has more than 250,000 clones, roughly four fifths seen once. The source is a man in his forties or fifties who had been exposed to COVID-19. Material for sequencing was PBMCs or T cells enriched from blood (not recorded which).

The chain's CDR3 is CASSQRFEGTYEQYF. Written as DNA, the CDR3 is TGCGCCAGCAGCCAAAGGTTTGAGGGAACCTACGAGCAGTACTTC. The chain recombines TRBV4-1 with TRBJ2-7, with D tentatively TRBD2 (5 bases). CDR3 length: 15 amino acids. Germline V lookup: CDR1 MGHRA, CDR2 YSYEKL. V lost 2 bases, J lost 2 bases, and 13 bases lay in between.